This paragraph reports one T cell receptor beta chain. The data derive from a study of OX40 agonist ivuxolimab in advanced cancers. Method: immunoSEQ multiplex PCR; TCRdb's copy keeps in-frame clones and lacks some. The sample has about 80,000 clones; 90% to 95% are singletons. From germline, CDR1 is SGDLS and CDR2 YYNGEE. Unmatched junction bases numbered 7, after V lost 4 bases and J lost 6 bases. The length of the CDR3 is 13 residues. This specimen was CD4+ or CD8+ T cells sorted from blood, taken in a trial of the OX40 agonist ivuxolimab. The chain links TRBV9 to TRBJ2-7; 7 bases are a match to TRBD2. This clonotype was obtained from an adult with an advanced solid tumor such as melanoma, head and neck, liver or kidney cancer. This CDR3 is CASSPYGGGEQYF. CDR3 bases: TGTGCCAGCAGCCCCTATGGCGGGGGCGAGCAGTACTTC.